The sequence of this TCR beta chain was determined in a study of blood T cells in healthy people across ages. Whole-study findings and limits: In these data, TCR beta diversity tracked strongly with naive T cell percentage. A roughly linear fall in TCR beta diversity per million T cells was seen with increasing age.

Primers used in a second PCR of about 7 to 12 cycles were a sample-barcoded 5' primer and a J-beta primer mix. Each CDR3 protein gets one entry after TCRdb re-called the 5' RACE reads with MiXCR. The sample holds approximately 830,000 distinct CDR3 sequences; around 68% are singletons and the top ten take around a quarter. About this clonotype: Its antigen is still unknown.

The authors extracted at least 5 micrograms of total RNA per sample. Sequencing was done on a sample of blood. This clonotype was sampled from a man in his thirties or forties in good health.

CDR3 sequence: CASSVDEGQLNIQYF. The CDR3 DNA reads TGTGCCAGCAGCGTAGACGAGGGGCAACTAAACATTCAGTACTTC. The chain joins TRBV9 to TRBJ2-4; D tentatively fits TRBD1 or TRBD2 (5 bases each). Germline CDR1 reads SGDLS; CDR2 reads YYNGEE. With 0 bases removed from V and 6 bases from J, the gap between germline ends came to 13 bases. The CDR3 is 15 residues long.